This T cell receptor (beta chain) was identified during a study of somatic mutations in cytotoxic T cells in rheumatoid arthritis. For the study at large: Several of the V beta antibody-stained T-cell populations were flow-sorted at nearly 100% purity; V beta1+ cells were among them and were sequenced for TCRB.

CDR3 length: 11 residues. The V gene's germline CDR1 is SGDLS and CDR2 YYNGEE. Trimming left V 0 bases short and J 6 bases short, with 0 bases between. With regard to this clone: Its cognate antigen is unknown.

General study findings and limits: Clonality measured in CD8+ T cells did not differ significantly between rheumatoid arthritis patients and age-matched healthy controls. In about an eighth of the 65 patients, the largest CD8+ clone exceeded 20% of CD8+ cells. In rheumatoid arthritis patients, the slight underrepresentation of TRBV07 was not adjusted for multiple comparisons.

Generated by immunoSEQ multiplex PCR, the TCRdb table keeps only in-frame clones and is missing some. Among 11,000 or so clones listed, roughly 70% were seen once. The rearrangement links TRBV9 to TRBJ2-2; no clear D gene. The sample taken for sequencing was CD8+ T cells sorted from blood. This TCR derives from a man aged 65-85 years in good health. The CDR3 region has the DNA TGTGCCAGCAGCGTAGCCGGGGAGCTGTTTTTT. As protein: CASSVAGELFF. The entire variable domain, with the rest obtained from reference TRBV9 and TRBJ2-2, is as follows: DSGVTQTPKHLITATGQRVTLRCSPRSGDLSVYWYQQSLDQGLQFLIQYYNGEERAKGNILERFSAQQFPDLHSELNLSSLELGDSALYFCASSVAGELFFGEGSRLTVL.